One and the same sample provided the 8 T cell receptor beta chains below, sequenced in a study of cytomegalovirus exposure and HLA in healthy donors. The method was immunoSEQ multiplex PCR; TCRdb's version includes in-frame clones alone and lacks a portion of them. The sample shows 150,000 to 200,000 clones, about 89% of them seen only once. Sequencing was carried out using PBMCs. These receptors were taken from a man aged 18 to 30 in good health and CMV-seropositive.

This sequence joins TRBV28 and TRBJ2-4; 9 bases are shared with TRBD1. The CDR3 has 13 amino acids. Germline V gene lookup returns CDR1 MDHEN and CDR2 SYDVKM. Unmatched junction bases numbered 5, after V lost 7 bases and J lost 7 bases. CDR3 bases: TGTGCCAGCACTCCGGGACAGGGCAACATTCAGTACTTC. Encoded protein: CASTPGQGNIQYF.

V usage is TRBV29-1 and J usage is TRBJ2-7; tentatively, D is TRBD2 (6 bases). The V gene lost 0 bases and the J gene lost 3 bases, with 18 bases spanning the gap. The CDR3 length is 16 residues. Germline lookup yields CDR1 SQVTM and CDR2 ANQGSEA. The CDR3 DNA sequence: TGCAGCGTTGAAGATCGCGCTGGTACGCGGGACTACGAGCAGTACTTC. Its protein product is CSVEDRAGTRDYEQYF.

The chain employs TRBV7-9 and TRBJ2-2; TRBD2 agrees at 10 bases. The CDR3 sequence is 16 residues long. Germline CDR1 and CDR2: SEHNR and FQNEAQ (reference sequence). V shed 4 bases, J shed 6 bases, and the junction held 8 bases outside the gene matches. CDR3 bases: TGTGCCAGCAGCTACTCCCTAAGCGGGAGGGCCGGGGAGCTGTTTTTT. This codes for CASSYSLSGRAGELFF.

The rearrangement uses TRBV2 and TRBJ2-1; 7 bases map to TRBD1. CDR3 length: 14 residues. Trimming cost V 7 bases and J 4 bases; bases outside gene matches: 7. In germline, CDR1 is SNHLY, CDR2 FYNNEI. The chain's CDR3 is CASMRDSHYNEQFF. For the CDR3, the DNA is TGTGCCAGCATGAGGGACAGCCATTACAATGAGCAGTTCTTC.

This chain links TRBV4-2 with TRBJ2-3; TRBD2 aligns across 8 bases. CDR1 is LGHNA and CDR2 is YNFKEQ in the germline V gene. The CDR3 has 18 residues. V was clipped by 4 bases and J by 2 bases; unmatched bases: 14. The CDR3 loop reads CASSRTFSTSGATDTQYF. The CDR3 DNA reads TGTGCCAGCAGCCGAACGTTCTCAACTAGCGGAGCCACAGATACGCAGTATTTT.

CDR3 nucleotides: TGTGCCAGCAGCAGGGATGGCGATGAGCAGTTCTTC. Protein product: CASSRDGDEQFF. This chain joins TRBV6-4 and TRBJ2-1; TRBD1 is a possible D gene (5 bases). V gave up 6 bases and J gave up 8 bases, with 11 bases separating them. The CDR3 sequence is 12 residues long. The germline V gene encodes CDR1 MRHNA and CDR2 SNTAGT.

This chain connects TRBV5-8 to TRBJ2-1; D remains unclear. The germline gives CDR1 SGHTS, CDR2 YDEGEE. This CDR3 comprises 16 residues. V was clipped by 4 bases and J by 4 bases, with 18 bases between them. The CDR3 coding sequence is TGTGCCAGCAGCCCTGGAGAGCGCCTGGCGTACAATGAGCAGTTCTTC. Residues: CASSPGERLAYNEQFF.

The genes are TRBV7-8 and TRBJ2-7; D possibly corresponds to TRBD2 (6 bases). CDR1 and CDR2 (germline): SGHVS, FQNEAQ. Trimming shortened V by 6 bases and J by 4 bases, and 13 bases separated the two germline ends. This CDR3 region has 13 residues. This CDR3 reads CASSWDSTYEQYF. CDR3 coding DNA: TGTGCCAGCAGTTGGGACTCGACGTACGAGCAGTACTTC. The full variable domain, in which reference TRBV7-8 and TRBJ2-7 provide the parts outside the CDR3, is GAGVSQSPRYKVAKRGQDVALRCDPISGHVSLFWYQQALGQGPEFLTYFQNEAQLDKSGLPSDRFFAERPEGSVSTLKIQRTQQEDSAVYLCASSWDSTYEQYFGPGTRLTVT.